This entry concerns a single T cell receptor (beta chain). Its specific antigen is unknown. Nothing much larger sits one base from this clone, and base qualities are not available. This sample was taken from a study of blood T cells in healthy people across ages (dated by TCRdb to the mid-2010s). The study in broad terms: In model experiments, template switching captured roughly one uniquely barcoded TCR beta cDNA molecule for every two T cells. The study measured age-related changes in TCR beta repertoire diversity using deep sequencing normalized with unique cDNA molecular identifiers. Four age groups were formed from the donors: young (average roughly 15 years), middle-aged (roughly 38), aged (around 62) and long-lived (roughly 81). To avoid experimental bias, donors of different ages were distributed randomly across sequencing lanes. Using the same blood draw, the study looked at two additional independent replicas of 1 million unique cDNA reads for two donors, one aged 18 to 30 and the other aged 80 or older. Results and caveats for the whole study, not just this receptor: Compared with the aged group, more naive CD4+ T cells, fewer expanded clones and increased TCR diversity were shown by the long-lived group, suggesting age selection. Conclusive comparison of naive and antigen-experienced compartments was prevented by the profiling of bulk unsorted PBMCs. Donor CMV infection status was unknown, potentially confounding age-related changes in expanded clonotypes. Observed TCR beta diversity per million T cells fell roughly linearly with age, and a significant reduction was already apparent by age roughly 41. The percentage of naive T cells measured by flow cytometry correlated strongly with observed TCR beta diversity. Estimates of total diversity from one million sequenced T cells were regarded as lower bounds and underestimates.

Libraries came from 5' RACE. Sequencing took place on an Illumina HiSeq 2500. A second PCR of about 6 to 11 cycles was performed with a sample-barcoded 5' primer and a J-beta primer mix. A template-switch 5' adaptor carrying 12 random nucleotides introduced a unique molecular identifier onto each TCR beta cDNA molecule. At least 3 million CDR3-containing paired-end reads were obtained from each sample. The Mint cDNA synthesis kit, primed by a TRBC-specific oligonucleotide, was used to synthesize first-strand cDNA from all RNA. Following uracil-DNA glycosylase treatment, a first 18-cycle PCR with universal primers M1SS and BC2_uni_R was performed on all cDNA. As for how the authors treated the data: For normalization, 1 million high-quality reads were randomly selected from each sample, with every read carrying a distinct molecular identifier. Instead of being binned into consensus sequences, reads with shared molecular identifiers were discarded. MiTCR, with a Q25 quality threshold and the strictest error-elimination algorithm, was used for CDR3 identification, clonotype clustering and error correction. Lower-bound total TCR beta diversity was estimated with a nonparametric unseen species model using Euler transformation. TCRdb passed the public sequencing reads through fastp at Q25 and MiXCR, retaining productive beta sequences. Merged by CDR3 protein, the rows form single entries marked with the most common genes and DNA. The V and J calls and clone size are TCRdb's, not the authors'. A total of hundreds of thousands of distinct CDR3 sequences appear in this sample, 40% to 50% of them only once. The ten largest clones capture around 21% of the sample.

Donors were a few dozen systemically healthy Caucasian individuals from Russia aged roughly 6 to 100 years. Approximately 9 milliliters of peripheral blood were collected from each donor into EDTA-treated Vacutainer tubes. Ficoll-Paque density-gradient centrifugation was used to isolate PBMCs, with at least 7 million per sample. Total RNA, at least 6 micrograms per sample, was extracted from PBMCs with Trizol reagent. For every donor, an aliquot of PBMCs went through flow cytometry to measure the percentages of naive CD45RAhigh/CD27high T cells. This TCR derives from a man in his 60s in good health. Sequenced material: blood.

Here is the DNA: TGCGCCAGCAGCGACACGATTGGAAACGAGCAGTACTTC. Its protein reads: CASSDTIGNEQYF. The rearranged chain carries TRBV4-3 and TRBJ2-7; the D gene lacks a confident call. V is cut by 5 bases and J by 5 bases, and the space between the germline ends is 13 bases. The cysteine opens and the phenylalanine closes a CDR3 of 13 amino acids. The read is trimmed to its CDR3 DNA, 39 bases read in frame from base 1. Looking up the germline V gene yields CDR1 LGHNA and CDR2 YSLEER.